This record looks at one T cell receptor beta chain sequence and its context. Its antigen is unidentified. These data come from a study of blood T cells in healthy people across ages. The germline gives CDR1 SGDLS, CDR2 YYNGEE. This CDR3 spans 17 amino acids. The ends lost 0 bases at V and 0 bases at J; junction bases unmatched: 4. Alongside a J-beta primer mix, a sample-barcoded 5' primer served in a second PCR lasting roughly 6 to 11 cycles. Every cDNA was tagged by a template-switch adaptor with 12 random nucleotides. One entry per CDR3 protein, called by TCRdb with MiXCR from the 5' RACE reads. Among 780,000 or so distinct CDR3 sequences listed, approximately 25% were seen once. Whole-study findings and limits: Per million T cells, TCR beta diversity dropped roughly linearly as age increased.

This sample was also put to use in a study of T cells of mothers and their children.

This chain joins TRBV9 and TRBJ2-4; 9 bases agree with TRBD2. Sequenced input: blood. This receptor was identified in a boy aged 10-17 years in good health. Here the CDR3 DNA reads TGTGCCAGCAGCGTAGAAGCGGGAGGACTAGCCAAAAACATTCAGTACTTC. Amino acid sequence: CASSVEAGGLAKNIQYF.